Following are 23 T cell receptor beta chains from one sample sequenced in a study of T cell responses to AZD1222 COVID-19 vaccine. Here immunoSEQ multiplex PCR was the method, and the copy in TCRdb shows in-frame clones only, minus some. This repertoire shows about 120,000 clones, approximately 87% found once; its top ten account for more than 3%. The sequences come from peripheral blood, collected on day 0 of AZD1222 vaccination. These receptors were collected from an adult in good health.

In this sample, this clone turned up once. CDR3 sequence reads: CASSDQAVPDSPLHF. The DNA for the CDR3 is TGTGCCAGCAGTGATCAGGCAGTCCCGGATTCACCCCTCCACTTT. The chain joins TRBV2 to TRBJ1-6; no firm D call. This CDR3 has 15 residues. The germline V gene encodes CDR1 SNHLY and CDR2 FYNNEI. V lost 3 bases, J lost 8 bases, and 14 bases lay in between.

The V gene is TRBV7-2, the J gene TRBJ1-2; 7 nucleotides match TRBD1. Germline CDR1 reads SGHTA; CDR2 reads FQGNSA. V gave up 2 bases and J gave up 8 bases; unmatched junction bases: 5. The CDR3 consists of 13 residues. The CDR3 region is CASSLTGDGGYTF. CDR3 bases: TGTGCCAGCAGCTTAACAGGGGACGGCGGCTACACCTTC.

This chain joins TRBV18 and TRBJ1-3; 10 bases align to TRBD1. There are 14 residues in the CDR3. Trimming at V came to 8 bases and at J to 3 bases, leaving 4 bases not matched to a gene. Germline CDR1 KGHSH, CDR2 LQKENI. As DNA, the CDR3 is TGTGCCAGCGCCCGGGACAGGGGTGGAAACACCATATATTTT. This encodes CASARDRGGNTIYF.

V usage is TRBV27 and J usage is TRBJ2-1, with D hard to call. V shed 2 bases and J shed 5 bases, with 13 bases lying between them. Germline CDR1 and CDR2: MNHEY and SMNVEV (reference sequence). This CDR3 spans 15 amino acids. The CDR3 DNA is TGTGCCAGCAGTTTAGTAGACCCTTCGGACAATGAGCAGTTCTTC. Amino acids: CASSLVDPSDNEQFF.

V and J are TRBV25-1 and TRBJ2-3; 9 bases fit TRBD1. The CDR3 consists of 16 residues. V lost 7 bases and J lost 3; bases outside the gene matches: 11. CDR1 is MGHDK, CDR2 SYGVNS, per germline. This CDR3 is CASTTSTGGGTDTQYF. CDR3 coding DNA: TGTGCCAGCACAACTTCGACAGGGGGTGGGACAGATACGCAGTATTTT. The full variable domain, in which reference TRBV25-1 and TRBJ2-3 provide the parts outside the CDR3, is EADIYQTPRYLVIGTGKKITLECSQTMGHDKMYWYQQDPGMELHLIHYSYGVNSTEKGDLSSESTVSRIRTEHFPLTLESARPSHTSQYLCASTTSTGGGTDTQYFGPGTRLTVL.

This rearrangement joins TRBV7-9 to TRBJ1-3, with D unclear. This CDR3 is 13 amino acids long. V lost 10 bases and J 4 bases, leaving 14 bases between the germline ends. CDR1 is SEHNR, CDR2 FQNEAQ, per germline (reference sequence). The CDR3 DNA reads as TGTGCCACGGAACCGGGTACCGGAAACACCATATATTTT. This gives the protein CATEPGTGNTIYF.

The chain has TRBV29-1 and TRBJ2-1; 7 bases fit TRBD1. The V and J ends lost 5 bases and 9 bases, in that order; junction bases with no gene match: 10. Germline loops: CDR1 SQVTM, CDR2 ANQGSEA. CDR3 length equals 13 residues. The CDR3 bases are TGCAGCGTTCGATCGAGACAGGGTGGTGAGCAGTTCTTC. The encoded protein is CSVRSRQGGEQFF.

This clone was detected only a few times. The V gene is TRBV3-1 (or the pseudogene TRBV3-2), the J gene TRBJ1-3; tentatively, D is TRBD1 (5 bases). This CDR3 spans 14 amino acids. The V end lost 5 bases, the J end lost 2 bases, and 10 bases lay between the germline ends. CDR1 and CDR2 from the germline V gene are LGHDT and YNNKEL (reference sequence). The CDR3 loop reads CASSTTGAGNTIYF. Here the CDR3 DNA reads TGTGCCAGCAGCACGACGGGGGCTGGAAACACCATATATTTT.

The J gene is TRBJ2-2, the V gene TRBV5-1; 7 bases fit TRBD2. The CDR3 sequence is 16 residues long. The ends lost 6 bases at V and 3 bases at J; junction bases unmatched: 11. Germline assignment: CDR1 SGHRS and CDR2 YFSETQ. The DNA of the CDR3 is TGCGCCAGCACCGAAGAGGAGCGGGGTTACACCGGGGAGCTGTTTTTT. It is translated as CASTEEERGYTGELFF.

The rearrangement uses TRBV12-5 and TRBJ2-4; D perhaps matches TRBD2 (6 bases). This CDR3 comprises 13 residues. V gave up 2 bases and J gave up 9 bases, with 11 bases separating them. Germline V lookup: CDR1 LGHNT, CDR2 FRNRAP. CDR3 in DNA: TGTGCTAGTGGTTTGTTGCTGGGAGGCATTCAGTACTTC. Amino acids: CASGLLLGGIQYF.

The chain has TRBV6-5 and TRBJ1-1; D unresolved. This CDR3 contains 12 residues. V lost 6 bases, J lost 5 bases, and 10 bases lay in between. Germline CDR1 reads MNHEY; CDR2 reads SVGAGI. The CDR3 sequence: CASSPGWTEAFF. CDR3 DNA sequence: TGTGCCAGCAGCCCCGGTTGGACTGAAGCTTTCTTT.

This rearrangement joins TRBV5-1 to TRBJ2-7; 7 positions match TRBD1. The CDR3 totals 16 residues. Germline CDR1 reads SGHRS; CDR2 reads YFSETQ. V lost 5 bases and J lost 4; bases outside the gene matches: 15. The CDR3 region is CASSARTGLTPYEQYF. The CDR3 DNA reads TGCGCCAGCAGTGCCCGGACAGGCCTAACTCCATACGAGCAGTACTTC.

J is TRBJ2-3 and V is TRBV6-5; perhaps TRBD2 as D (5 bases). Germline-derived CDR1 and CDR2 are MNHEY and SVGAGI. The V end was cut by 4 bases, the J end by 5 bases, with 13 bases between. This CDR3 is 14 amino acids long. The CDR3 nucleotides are TGTGCCAGCAGTTCCCTGAGAGGGCGAGATACGCAGTATTTT. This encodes CASSSLRGRDTQYF.

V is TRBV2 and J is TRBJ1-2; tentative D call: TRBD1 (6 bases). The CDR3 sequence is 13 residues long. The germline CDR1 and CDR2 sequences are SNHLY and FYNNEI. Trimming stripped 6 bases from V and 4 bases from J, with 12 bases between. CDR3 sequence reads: CASSVDRIYGYTF. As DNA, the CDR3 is TGTGCCAGCAGCGTTGACAGGATCTATGGCTACACCTTC.

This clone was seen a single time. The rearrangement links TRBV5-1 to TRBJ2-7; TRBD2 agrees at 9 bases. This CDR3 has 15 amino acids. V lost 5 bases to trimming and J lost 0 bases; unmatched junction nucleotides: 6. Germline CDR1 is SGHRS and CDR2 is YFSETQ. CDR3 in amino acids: CASRGAGGRSYEQYF. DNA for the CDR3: TGCGCCAGCAGAGGAGCGGGGGGCCGCTCCTACGAGCAGTACTTC.

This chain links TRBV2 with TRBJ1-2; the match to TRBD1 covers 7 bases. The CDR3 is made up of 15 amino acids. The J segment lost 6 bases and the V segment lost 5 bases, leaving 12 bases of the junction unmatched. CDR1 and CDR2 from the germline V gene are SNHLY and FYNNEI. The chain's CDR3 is CASSFFQQGRDGYTF. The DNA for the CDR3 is TGTGCCAGCAGTTTTTTCCAACAGGGGAGGGATGGCTACACCTTC.

In DNA, the CDR3 is TGTGCCAGCAGTTATGGTCAGGGAAGCACTGAAGCTTTCTTT. As protein: CASSYGQGSTEAFF. The rearrangement uses TRBV6-6 and TRBJ1-1; D is possibly TRBD1 (5 bases). This CDR3 region has 14 residues. The germline V gene encodes CDR1 MNHNY and CDR2 SVGAGI (reference sequence). Trimming left V 3 bases short and J 4 bases short, with 12 bases between.

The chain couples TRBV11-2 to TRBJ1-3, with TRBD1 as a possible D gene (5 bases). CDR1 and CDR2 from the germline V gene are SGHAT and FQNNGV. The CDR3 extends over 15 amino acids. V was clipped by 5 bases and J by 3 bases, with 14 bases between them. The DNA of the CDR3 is TGTGCCAGCAGCACCTATCGGGGACGTGGAAACACCATATATTTT. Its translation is CASSTYRGRGNTIYF. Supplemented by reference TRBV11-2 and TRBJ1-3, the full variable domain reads EAGVAQSPRYKIIEKRQSVAFWCNPISGHATLYWYQQILGQGPKLLIQFQNNGVVDDSQLPKDRFSAERLKGVDSTLKIQPAKLEDSAVYLCASSTYRGRGNTIYFGEGSWLTVV.

The CDR3, as DNA: TGCGCCAGCACCGGGGTGGAGACCTACGAGCAGTACTTC. This sequence encodes CASTGVETYEQYF. The chain is built from TRBV5-1 and TRBJ2-7; D perhaps matches TRBD2 (5 bases). This CDR3 is 13 amino acids long. The V and J ends lost 6 bases and 2 bases respectively, with 12 bases between them. Germline CDR1 is SGHRS and CDR2 is YFSETQ.

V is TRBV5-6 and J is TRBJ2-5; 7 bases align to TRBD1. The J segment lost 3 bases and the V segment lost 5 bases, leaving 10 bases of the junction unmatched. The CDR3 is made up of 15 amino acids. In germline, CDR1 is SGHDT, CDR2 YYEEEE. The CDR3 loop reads CASSYPGQNKETQYF. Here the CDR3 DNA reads TGTGCCAGCAGTTACCCGGGACAGAATAAAGAGACCCAGTACTTC.

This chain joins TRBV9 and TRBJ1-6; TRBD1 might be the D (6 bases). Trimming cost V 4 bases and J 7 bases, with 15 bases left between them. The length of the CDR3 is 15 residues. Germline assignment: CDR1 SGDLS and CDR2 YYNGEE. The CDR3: CASSLGGRDNSPLHF. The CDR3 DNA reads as TGTGCCAGCAGCCTGGGGGGGCGGGACAATTCACCCCTCCACTTT. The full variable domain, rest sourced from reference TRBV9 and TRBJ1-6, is DSGVTQTPKHLITATGQRVTLRCSPRSGDLSVYWYQQSLDQGLQFLIQYYNGEERAKGNILERFSAQQFPDLHSELNLSSLELGDSALYFCASSLGGRDNSPLHFGNGTRLTVT.

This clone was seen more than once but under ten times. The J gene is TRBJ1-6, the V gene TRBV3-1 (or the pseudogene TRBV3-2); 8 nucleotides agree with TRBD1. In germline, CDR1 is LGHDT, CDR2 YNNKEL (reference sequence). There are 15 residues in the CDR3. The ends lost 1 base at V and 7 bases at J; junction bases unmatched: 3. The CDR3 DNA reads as TGTGCCAGCAGCCAAGTAGACAGGGGCAATTCACCCCTCCACTTT. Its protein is CASSQVDRGNSPLHF.

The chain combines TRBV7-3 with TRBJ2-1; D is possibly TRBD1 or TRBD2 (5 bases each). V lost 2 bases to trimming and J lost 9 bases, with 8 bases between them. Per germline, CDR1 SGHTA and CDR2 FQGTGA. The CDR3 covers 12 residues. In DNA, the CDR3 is TGTGCCAGCAGCTTATTTGGGGGTGAGCAGTTCTTC. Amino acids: CASSLFGGEQFF.